Listed here are 23 T cell receptor beta chains from one sample, sequenced in a study of blood T cells in healthy people across ages (dated by TCRdb to the mid-2010s). To prepare the library, 5' RACE was applied. The sequencing machine was an Illumina HiSeq 2500. A second PCR of roughly 7 to 11 cycles was run with a J-beta primer mix and a sample-barcoded 5' primer. TCRdb cleaned the public reads at Q25 with fastp, built clones with MiXCR and kept in-frame beta chains. Each entry merges the rows of one CDR3 protein and shows their most common DNA and genes. This sample gives approximately 880,000 distinct CDR3 sequences in total; about 48% of them show up just once. The top ten clones comprise around an eighth of the sample. The specimen was blood. These receptors all come from a man between 25 and 39 years old in good health.

The J gene is TRBJ2-1, the V gene TRBV5-1, with D perhaps being TRBD1 or TRBD2 (5 bases each). The V gene lost 0 bases and the J gene lost 6 bases, with 7 bases spanning the gap. Germline-derived CDR1 and CDR2 are SGHRS and YFSETQ. The CDR3 length is 13 residues. CDR3 nucleotide sequence: TGCGCCAGCAGCTTGGAGGGGACCAATGAGCAGTTCTTC. It specifies CASSLEGTNEQFF.

This clonotype was observed a handful of times. The rearrangement uses TRBV6-2 or TRBV6-3 and TRBJ2-1, with D possibly TRBD1 on 7 matching bases. Per the germline V gene, CDR1 is MNHEY and CDR2 is SVGEGT. The CDR3 runs 15 residues. V lost 2 bases to trimming and J lost 3 bases, with 11 bases between them. The CDR3 loop is CASSYQGGSYNEQFF. The CDR3 coding sequence is TGTGCCAGCAGTTACCAGGGGGGAAGCTACAATGAGCAGTTCTTC.

J is TRBJ1-2 and V is TRBV28; 8 bases align to TRBD1. Germline loops: CDR1 MDHEN, CDR2 SYDVKM. The CDR3 has 16 amino acids. The junction had 15 bases not matched to a gene; V was cut back by 4 bases and J by 8 bases. Written as DNA, the CDR3 is TGTGCCAGCAGTTGGTTATCGCCAGGGGGCACGAAGGGCTACACCTTC. Protein: CASSWLSPGGTKGYTF.

This sequence joins TRBV12-3 or TRBV12-4 and TRBJ2-2; a possible D gene is TRBD2 (6 bases). Between the trimmed V and J ends, which lost 5 bases and 0 bases, there was a span of 13 bases. The CDR3 is made up of 16 amino acids. The CDR3 loop reads CASSRGGGSNTGELFF. The CDR3 coding sequence is TGTGCCAGCAGTAGGGGTGGGGGGTCGAACACCGGGGAGCTGTTTTTT.

This chain links TRBV20-1 with TRBJ1-5, with 8 nucleotides matching TRBD1. The V gene's germline CDR1 is DFQATT and CDR2 SNEGSKA (reference sequence). V lost 5 bases, J lost 1 base, and 4 bases stayed unmatched. The length of the CDR3 is 14 residues. The CDR3 protein is CSAGDRRSNQPQHF. CDR3 sequence (DNA): TGCAGTGCTGGGGACAGGAGAAGCAATCAGCCCCAGCATTTT.

This clonotype has only a few counts. V gene TRBV6-2 or TRBV6-3 combines with J gene TRBJ1-2, with D maybe TRBD1 (6 bases). Trimming pared 6 bases from V and 2 bases from J, leaving 10 bases between. The CDR3 spans 13 residues. The germline CDR1 and CDR2 sequences are MNHEY and SVGEGT. Here the CDR3 DNA reads TGTGCCAGCAGAAGGGACAAGAACTATGGCTACACCTTC. Protein product: CASRRDKNYGYTF.

This clonotype occurred a few times. A much more abundant neighbour one base away suggests this may be a read error. This chain joins TRBV29-1 and TRBJ2-2; D gene uncertain. Germline CDR1 SQVTM, CDR2 ANQGSEA. V was cut by 7 bases and J by 7 bases, with 10 bases left in between. CDR3 length: 11 amino acids. In DNA, the CDR3 is TGCAGCGGTCGCGACGGCGGGGAGCTGTTTTTT. As protein: CSGRDGGELFF.

Of note for this clonotype: Its ends do not fully match the called genes, so a read error is possible. The V call is TRBV5-1, the J call TRBJ1-4, with D unresolved. The germline gives CDR1 SGHRS, CDR2 YFSETQ. This CDR3 is built from 15 residues. CDR3 residues: CASGLNTAANEKLFF. DNA of the CDR3: TGCGCCAGCGGCTTAAATACGGCAGCTAATGAAAAACTGTTTTTT.

A single count supports this clonotype. The V and J genes are TRBV7-9 and TRBJ1-4; D is undetermined. This CDR3 comprises 12 residues. CDR1 and CDR2 from the germline V gene are SEHNR and FQNEAQ (reference sequence). The V end lost 5 bases, the J end lost 6 bases, and 7 bases lay between the germline ends. CDR3 amino acids: CASSSLYEKLFF. The DNA for the CDR3 is TGTGCCAGCAGCAGTTTATATGAAAAACTGTTTTTT.

This clonotype was observed a handful of times. This chain uses TRBV12-3 or TRBV12-4 with TRBJ2-7; D is possibly TRBD1 (6 bases). V lost 5 bases and J lost 3, with 11 bases in between. The CDR3 has 13 amino acids. The CDR3 DNA follows: TGTGCCAGCAGTCCGGACAGACACTACGAGCAGTACTTC. Its protein product is CASSPDRHYEQYF.

The chain recombines TRBV20-1 with TRBJ2-1, with 10 bases lining up with TRBD2. The germline V gene encodes CDR1 DFQATT and CDR2 SNEGSKA (reference sequence). The CDR3 totals 15 residues. J lost 7 bases, V lost 1 base, and 7 bases had no gene match. The CDR3 DNA reads as TGCAGTGCTAGAGCCGCTAGCGGGAGTGGGAATGAGCAGTTCTTC. It yields the protein CSARAASGSGNEQFF.

This clonotype was seen a handful of times. The chain uses TRBV20-1 and TRBJ2-5; 7 nucleotides align to TRBD1. The CDR3 length is 14 residues. Losses at the gene ends were 1 base for V and 2 bases for J; bases not matched to a gene: 4. Germline V gene data show CDR1 as DFQATT and CDR2 as SNEGSKA (reference sequence). The CDR3 nucleotides read TGCAGTGCTAGAGCCTCAGGGGGTCAAGAGACCCAGTACTTC. Translating gives CSARASGGQETQYF.

The genes are TRBV7-2 and TRBJ2-3; D is ambiguous. Trimming removed 5 bases from V and 2 bases from J, with 8 bases in between. CDR1 is SGHTA and CDR2 is FQGNSA in the germline V gene. The CDR3 spans 13 residues. This CDR3 is CASSRPDTDTQYF. Here the CDR3 DNA reads TGTGCCAGCAGCCGACCCGACACAGATACGCAGTATTTT.

This chain connects TRBV5-1 to TRBJ2-7; TRBD1 matches 7 bases. V was pared by 2 bases and J by 6 bases, with 11 bases of the junction left unmatched. CDR1 and CDR2 from the germline V gene are SGHRS and YFSETQ. CDR3 length: 15 residues. In DNA, the CDR3 is TGCGCCAGCAGCTTTACAGGGGAAAAGCTCGGCGAGCAGTACTTC. This gives the protein CASSFTGEKLGEQYF.

Remarks on this clonotype: The junction departs from germline at one end; a sequencing error may be responsible. The rearrangement uses TRBV6-5 and TRBJ2-3; 10 nucleotides match TRBD2. In germline, CDR1 is MNHEY, CDR2 SVGAGI. The CDR3 is 16 amino acids. The CDR3 here is CASSFASGGGTDTQYF. The CDR3 nucleotides are TGTGCTAGCAGTTTCGCCAGCGGGGGGGGAACAGATACGCAGTATTTT.

A note on this clonotype: One end of the junction varies from germline; a read error may be responsible. The rearrangement links TRBV28 to TRBJ2-7; D remains ambiguous. The CDR3 spans 13 residues. The germline CDR1 and CDR2 sequences are MDHEN and SYDVKM. As DNA, the CDR3 is TGTGGCAGCAGTTCCCCTAATTTCTACGAGCAGTACTTC. Its protein product is CGSSSPNFYEQYF.

This clonotype occurred a few times. V usage is TRBV3-1 and J usage is TRBJ2-3; 8 bases fit TRBD1. The CDR3 totals 14 residues. CDR1 and CDR2 from the germline V gene are LGHDT and YNNKEL (reference sequence). J gave up 5 bases and V 6 bases, and 7 bases lay outside the gene matches. CDR3 in DNA: TGTGCCAGCAGAGGACAGGGCGGGGTAGATACGCAGTATTTT. Protein: CASRGQGGVDTQYF.

The chain is built from TRBV12-3 or TRBV12-4 and TRBJ2-1; 8 positions match TRBD1. J lost 3 bases, V lost 7 bases, and 8 bases had no gene match. The CDR3 is 15 amino acids. The CDR3 bases are TGTGCCAGCATCCCGGACAGGGCGGGCTACAATGAGCAGTTCTTC. Its translation is CASIPDRAGYNEQFF.

The table lists this clonotype with many counts. One junction end disagrees with the germline gene, perhaps due to a read error. This sequence joins TRBV4-1 and TRBJ2-6; either TRBD1 or TRBD2 may fit D (5 bases each). The CDR3 runs 15 residues. In germline, CDR1 is MGHRA, CDR2 YSYEKL. This CDR3 is CASSQEGSGANVLTF. CDR3 nucleotide sequence: TGTGCCAGCAGCCAAGAGGGGTCTGGGGCCAACGTCCTGACTTTC.

As concerns this clonotype: Germline and junction disagree at one end, which may indicate a read error. The chain uses TRBV2 and TRBJ2-7, with 7 bases that match TRBD1. This CDR3 is 14 amino acids long. Germline V gene data show CDR1 as SNHLY and CDR2 as FYNNEI. For the CDR3, the DNA is TGTGCCAGCAGAGCCGGGACAGCCGGCTACGAGCGGTACTTC. This codes for CASRAGTAGYERYF.

The chain carries TRBV5-1 and TRBJ2-1; 7 bases line up with TRBD2. Germline CDR1 is SGHRS and CDR2 is YFSETQ. This CDR3 region has 13 residues. Trimming at V came to 4 bases and at J to 10 bases, leaving 8 bases not matched to a gene. DNA for the CDR3: TGCGCCAGCAGCCCTAGCGGTGAAGAGGAGCAGTTCTTC. Translated: CASSPSGEEEQFF.

V usage is TRBV27 and J usage is TRBJ2-3; D perhaps matches TRBD1 (6 bases). This CDR3 is built from 18 residues. The V gene's germline CDR1 is MNHEY and CDR2 SMNVEV (reference sequence). The germline V and J ends were trimmed by 6 bases and 1 base, with 23 bases remaining between them. The chain's CDR3 is CASRQLPVDRSGTDTQYF. Written as DNA, the CDR3 is TGTGCCAGCAGGCAATTACCAGTTGACAGGTCGGGCACAGATACGCAGTATTTT.

The gene calls are TRBV28 and TRBJ2-4; tentatively, D is TRBD1 (6 bases). V was trimmed by 6 bases and J by 6 bases, leaving 12 bases between them. The V gene's germline CDR1 is MDHEN and CDR2 SYDVKM. The CDR3 length is 13 residues. The CDR3 coding sequence is TGTGCCAGCAGCCCGGGACAAGTAAACATTCAGTACTTC. This sequence encodes CASSPGQVNIQYF.